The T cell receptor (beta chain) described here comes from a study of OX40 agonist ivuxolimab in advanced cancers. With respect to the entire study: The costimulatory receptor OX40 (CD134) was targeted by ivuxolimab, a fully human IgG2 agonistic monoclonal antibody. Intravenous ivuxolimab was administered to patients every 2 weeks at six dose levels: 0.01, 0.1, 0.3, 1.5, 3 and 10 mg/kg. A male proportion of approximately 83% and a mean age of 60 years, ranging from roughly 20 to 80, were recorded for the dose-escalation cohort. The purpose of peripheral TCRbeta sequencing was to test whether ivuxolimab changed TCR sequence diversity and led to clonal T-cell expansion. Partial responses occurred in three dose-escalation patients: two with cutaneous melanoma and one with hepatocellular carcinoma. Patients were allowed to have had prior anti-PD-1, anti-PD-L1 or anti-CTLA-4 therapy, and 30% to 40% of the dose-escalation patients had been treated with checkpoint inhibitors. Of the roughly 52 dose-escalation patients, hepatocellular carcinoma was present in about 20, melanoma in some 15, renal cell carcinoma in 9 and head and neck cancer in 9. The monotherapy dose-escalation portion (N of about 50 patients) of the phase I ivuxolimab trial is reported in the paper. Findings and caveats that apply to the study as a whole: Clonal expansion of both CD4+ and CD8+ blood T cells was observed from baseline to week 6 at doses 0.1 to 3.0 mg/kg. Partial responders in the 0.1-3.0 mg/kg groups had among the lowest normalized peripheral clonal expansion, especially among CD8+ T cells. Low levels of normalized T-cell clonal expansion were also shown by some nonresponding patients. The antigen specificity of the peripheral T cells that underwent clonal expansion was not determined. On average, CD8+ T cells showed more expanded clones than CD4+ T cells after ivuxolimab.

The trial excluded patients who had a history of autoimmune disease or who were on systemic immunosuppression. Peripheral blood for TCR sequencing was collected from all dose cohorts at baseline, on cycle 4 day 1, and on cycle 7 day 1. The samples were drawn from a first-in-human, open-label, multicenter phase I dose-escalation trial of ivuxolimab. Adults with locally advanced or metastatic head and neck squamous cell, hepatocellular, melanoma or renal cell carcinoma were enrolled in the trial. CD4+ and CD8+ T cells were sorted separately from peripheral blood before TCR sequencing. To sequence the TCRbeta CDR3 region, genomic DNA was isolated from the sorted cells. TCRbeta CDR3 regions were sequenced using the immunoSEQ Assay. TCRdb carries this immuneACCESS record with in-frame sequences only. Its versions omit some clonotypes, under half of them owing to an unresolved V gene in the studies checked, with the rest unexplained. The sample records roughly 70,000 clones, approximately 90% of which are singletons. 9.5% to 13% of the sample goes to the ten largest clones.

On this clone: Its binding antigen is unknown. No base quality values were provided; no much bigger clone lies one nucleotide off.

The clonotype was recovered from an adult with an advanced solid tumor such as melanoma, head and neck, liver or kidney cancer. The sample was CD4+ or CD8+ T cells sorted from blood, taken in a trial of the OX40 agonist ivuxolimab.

The DNA sequence reads TGTGCCAGCAGCCCATTGGGTTGGGGCCACGAGCAGTACTTC. This yields the protein CASSPLGWGHEQYF. The chain is encoded by TRBV28 joined to TRBJ2-7, and possibly TRBD1, on 5 matching bases. CDR1 MDHEN and CDR2 SYDVKM are derived from the germline V gene. The CDR3 goes from the cysteine to the phenylalanine over 14 residues. Only CDR3 DNA remains: 42 bases, in frame from the first base. V is pared back by 6 bases and J by 5 bases, with 17 bases lying between the germline termini.